This T cell receptor (beta chain) was captured by sequencing in a study of T cell changes during pregnancy in multiple sclerosis (dated by TCRdb to between 2018 and 2021). For the wider study: The study examined how the T cell repertoire changed over the course of pregnancy in women with multiple sclerosis.

V and J lose 1 base and 3 bases, and a span of 9 bases separates them. CDR1 and CDR2 are drawn from the germline V gene (reference sequence): MNHNY, SVGAGI. From the cysteine up to the phenylalanine, the CDR3 has a length of 15 residues. Only the CDR3 region is kept as DNA, spanning 45 bases read in frame from base 1. As for this clone: The target of this receptor is not known. The sample holds no much larger clone one base away, and base qualities are not on file.

Library construction relied on the immunoSEQ multiplex PCR assay. The table comes from immuneACCESS by way of TCRdb, which keeps in-frame sequences with V and J called. Part of the clones is missing from these tables; in studies checked, under half for an unresolved V gene and the rest for unknown reasons. Counted in this sample were approximately 47,000 clones; over 85% of them appeared once. Roughly 2% of the sample rests with the top ten. Sequenced here: peripheral blood, sampled in the first trimester of pregnancy. The chain uses TRBV6-6 and TRBJ1-4; there is no confident call for the D gene. The receptor was isolated from a female donor with multiple sclerosis, enrolled in a pregnancy study. The CDR3 here reads CASSYYVPSNEKLFF. The DNA is TGTGCCAGCAGTTACTATGTCCCTTCTAATGAAAAACTGTTTTTT.